Listed below are T cell receptor beta chains from one sample, sequenced in a study of shared clonotypes between healthy human individuals. The repertoire was sequenced with immunoSEQ multiplex PCR; TCRdb's copy has only in-frame clones and lacks some. The sample lists about 1.1 million clones; approximately 80% were seen once. Material for sequencing was memory CD4+ T cells from PBMCs. These receptors came from a man aged 18 to 30 in good health. Some clones in this sample may be carry-over from other donors' samples. Both conserved end residues are part of each CDR3. D genes are given only for firm matches. Clone size, where shown, is once, few, many, or a class for clones that have expanded.

cdr3_length | j_call | v_call | clone_size | d_call | cdr3_aa | cdr3_nt
14 | TRBJ1-3 | TRBV30 | . | TRBD1 | CAWSPGTGADTIYF | TGTGCCTGGAGTCCGGGGACAGGGGCGGACACCATATATTTT
12 | TRBJ1-2 | TRBV7-9 | many | . | CASSLGGFWAHF | TGTGCCAGCAGCTTAGGAGGGTTTTGGGCCCACTTC
13 | TRBJ1-1 | TRBV29-1 | . | . | CSVHGGGGSGAFF | TGCAGCGTACACGGTGGAGGGGGTAGCGGAGCTTTCTTT
14 | TRBJ2-7 | TRBV18 | . | . | CASSPETGGYEQYF | TGTGCCAGCTCACCAGAGACAGGTGGTTACGAGCAGTACTTC
13 | TRBJ2-5 | TRBV5-1 | once | . | CASSLGRGETQYF | TGCGCCAGCAGCTTGGGTCGGGGGGAGACCCAGTACTTC
16 | TRBJ2-3 | TRBV7-9 | . | . | CASSDFRGQVADTQYF | TGTGCCAGCAGCGACTTCCGGGGGCAGGTGGCAGATACGCAGTATTTT
11 | TRBJ2-7 | TRBV10-3 | once | . | CAISGANEQYF | TGTGCCATCAGTGGCGCCAACGAGCAGTACTTC
12 | TRBJ1-3 | TRBV30 | . | . | CAWSGSGNTIYF | TGTGCCTGGAGTGGTTCTGGAAACACCATATATTTT
15 | TRBJ2-1 | TRBV4-3 | once | TRBD2 | CASSQESGRAGEQFF | TGCGCCAGCAGCCAAGAGAGCGGGAGGGCCGGTGAGCAGTTCTTC
14 | TRBJ2-7 | TRBV5-4 | . | . | CASSSQGYGYEQYF | TGTGCCAGCAGCTCACAGGGATACGGGTACGAGCAGTACTTC
12 | TRBJ1-1 | TRBV2 | . | . | CASITVNTEAFF | TGTGCCAGCATAACAGTGAACACTGAAGCTTTCTTT
13 | TRBJ2-7 | TRBV27 | . | TRBD1 | CASSARTGREQYF | TGTGCCAGCAGTGCCAGGACAGGGAGGGAGCAGTACTTC
15 | TRBJ1-1 | TRBV2 | . | TRBD1 | CASSRQGAVNTEAFF | TGTGCCAGCAGCAGACAGGGGGCTGTGAACACTGAAGCTTTCTTT
15 | TRBJ2-7 | TRBV5-6 | . | . | CASSHALGDRYEQYF | TGTGCCAGCAGCCACGCGTTGGGAGACCGCTACGAGCAGTACTTC
12 | TRBJ2-5 | TRBV29-1 | . | . | CSVKSTAETQYF | TGCAGCGTTAAATCCACAGCGGAGACCCAGTACTTC
15 | TRBJ1-2 | TRBV27 | . | TRBD1 | CASSQGTGFYYGYTF | TGTGCCAGCAGTCAAGGGACAGGGTTTTACTATGGCTACACCTTC
13 | TRBJ2-5 | TRBV11-1 | . | . | CASSLREQETQYF | TGTGCCAGCAGCTTAAGGGAGCAAGAGACCCAGTACTTC
15 | TRBJ2-3 | TRBV6-5 | few | . | CASSYSRGHTDTQYF | TGTGCCAGCAGTTACTCGAGAGGCCACACAGATACGCAGTATTTT
12 | TRBJ2-3 | TRBV25-1 | . | . | CASSRGTDTQYF | TGTGCCAGCAGTAGGGGGACAGATACGCAGTATTTT
14 | TRBJ1-2 | TRBV11-2 | . | . | CASRHITGDSGYTF | TGTGCCAGCAGACATATTACAGGCGACTCTGGCTACACCTTC
15 | TRBJ2-1 | TRBV11-2 | . | . | CASSLGAGHYTIKFF | TGTGCCAGCAGCTTAGGTGCGGGCCACTATACAATCAAGTTCTTC
11 | TRBJ1-1 | TRBV6-5 | . | . | CATHAGVRAFF | TGTGCCACCCACGCCGGGGTCCGGGCTTTCTTT
18 | TRBJ2-1 | TRBV28 | . | TRBD2 | CASFSSAGVVNSYNEQFF | TGTGCCAGCTTCTCGTCAGCGGGAGTTGTTAACTCCTACAATGAGCAGTTCTTC
15 | TRBJ2-5 | TRBV6-5 | . | TRBD2 | CASSYTAGVEETQYF | TGTGCCAGCAGTTACACAGCGGGAGTGGAGGAGACCCAGTACTTC
15 | TRBJ2-5 | TRBV5-4 | few | . | CASSLGGGELGTQYF | TGTGCCAGCAGCTTGGGAGGGGGGGAATTAGGGACCCAGTACTTC
15 | TRBJ2-1 | TRBV19 | few | . | CASSPTVSSYNEQFF | TGTGCCAGTAGCCCGACTGTTAGCTCCTACAATGAGCAGTTCTTC
16 | TRBJ1-5 | TRBV28 | . | . | CASSLGGGASNQPQHF | TGTGCCAGCAGTTTGGGTGGGGGGGCCAGCAATCAGCCCCAGCATTTT
17 | TRBJ2-5 | TRBV5-8 | . | . | CASSRILALNRGETQYF | TGTGCCAGCAGCAGAATCCTAGCGCTCAATAGGGGAGAGACCCAGTACTTC
15 | TRBJ1-1 | TRBV18 | few | TRBD1 | CASSRTGGVDTEAFF | TGTGCCAGCTCGCGGACAGGGGGCGTCGACACTGAAGCTTTCTTT
16 | TRBJ2-5 | TRBV7-9 | . | . | CASSWASLWQEETQYF | TGTGCCAGCAGCTGGGCTAGCTTGTGGCAGGAAGAGACCCAGTACTTC
15 | TRBJ2-2 | TRBV19 | . | . | CASSPRLQVPGELFF | TGTGCCAGTAGTCCGCGGTTACAGGTTCCCGGGGAGCTGTTTTTT
14 | TRBJ2-7 | TRBV5-6 | . | . | CASSLGTTTYEQYF | TGTGCCAGCAGCTTGGGGACTACCACCTACGAGCAGTACTTC
16 | TRBJ2-1 | TRBV7-2 | . | . | CASTLGGTRLYNEQFF | TGTGCCAGCACCCTAGGAGGGACCCGCCTATACAATGAGCAGTTCTTC
14 | TRBJ2-2 | TRBV2 | . | . | CASSEVLNTGELFF | TGTGCCAGCAGTGAGGTCCTGAACACCGGGGAGCTGTTTTTT
14 | TRBJ2-1 | TRBV30 | . | TRBD2 | CAWRTSGSGHEQFF | TGTGCCTGGAGGACTAGCGGGAGCGGGCATGAGCAGTTCTTC
14 | TRBJ2-3 | TRBV5-1 | . | . | CASSSTGLTDTQYF | TGCGCCAGCAGCTCGACCGGGCTCACAGATACGCAGTATTTT
15 | TRBJ2-7 | TRBV2 | . | . | CASSVGQAPTYEQYF | TGTGCCAGCAGTGTTGGGCAGGCGCCTACCTACGAGCAGTACTTC
14 | TRBJ2-1 | TRBV29-1 | . | . | CSVDGAYSYNEQFF | TGCAGCGTTGACGGGGCGTACTCCTACAATGAGCAGTTCTTC
15 | TRBJ2-1 | TRBV12-5 | . | TRBD2 | CASGLGLAGHNEQFF | TGTGCTAGTGGTTTGGGACTAGCGGGGCACAATGAGCAGTTCTTC
14 | TRBJ2-5 | TRBV27 | . | . | CASSSMQGQETQYF | TGTGCCAGCAGTTCCATGCAGGGTCAAGAGACCCAGTACTTC
14 | TRBJ1-5 | TRBV7-2 | once | . | CASFSGNSNQPQHF | TGTGCCAGCTTTTCAGGGAATAGCAATCAGCCCCAGCATTTT
14 | TRBJ2-2 | TRBV28 | once | . | CASSPGTNTGELFF | TGTGCCAGCAGTCCCGGGACGAACACCGGGGAGCTGTTTTTT
14 | TRBJ1-2 | TRBV6-6 | . | TRBD1 | CASRIDGTGASYTF | TGTGCCAGCAGGATTGACGGGACAGGGGCGAGCTACACCTTC
15 | TRBJ1-5 | TRBV10-2 | . | . | CASSEGFYGNQPQHF | TGCGCCAGCAGCGAAGGGTTTTACGGGAATCAGCCCCAGCATTTT
19 | TRBJ2-6 | TRBV4-1 | . | TRBD2 | CASSQELAGVASGANVLTF | TGCGCCAGCAGCCAAGAACTAGCGGGAGTGGCCTCTGGGGCCAACGTCCTGACTTTC
16 | TRBJ2-3 | TRBV5-1 | . | TRBD1 | CASSLSDRVSTDTQYF | TGCGCCAGCAGCCTCTCGGACAGGGTGAGCACAGATACGCAGTATTTT
14 | TRBJ2-2 | TRBV4-3 | . | . | CASSQAAELRELFF | TGCGCCAGCAGCCAAGCCGCGGAGCTCAGGGAGCTGTTTTTT
16 | TRBJ2-5 | TRBV9 | . | . | CASSVGTGDYQETQYF | TGTGCCAGCAGCGTAGGAACAGGGGACTACCAAGAGACCCAGTACTTC
17 | TRBJ2-2 | TRBV5-6 | . | . | CASSLTFSRTVTGELFF | TGTGCCAGCAGCTTAACCTTCTCCAGGACAGTCACCGGGGAGCTGTTTTTT
13 | TRBJ2-7 | TRBV7-9 | . | . | CASSLAGGHEQYF | TGTGCCAGCAGCTTAGCGGGTGGCCACGAGCAGTACTTC
15 | TRBJ1-3 | TRBV19 | . | . | CASSTGYNSGNTIYF | TGTGCCAGTAGTACAGGATACAACTCTGGAAACACCATATATTTT
14 | TRBJ2-3 | TRBV30 | . | . | CAWKRGGYTDTQYF | TGTGCCTGGAAACGAGGCGGCTACACAGATACGCAGTATTTT
14 | TRBJ2-7 | TRBV2 | . | . | CASFRDTLAYEQYF | TGTGCCAGCTTCCGGGACACCCTCGCCTACGAGCAGTACTTC
14 | TRBJ2-5 | TRBV2 | . | TRBD1 | CASRRQGGEDTQYF | TGTGCCAGCAGGCGACAGGGTGGGGAAGACACCCAGTACTTC
14 | TRBJ1-5 | TRBV28 | once | . | CASSLIADNQPQHF | TGTGCCAGCAGTTTAATAGCGGACAATCAGCCCCAGCATTTT